Listed here are 20 T cell receptor beta chains from one sample, sequenced in a study of T-cell memory formation after mild COVID-19. MiXCR, applied by TCRdb to the 5' RACE reads, yields one record per CDR3 protein. The table records over 450,000 distinct CDR3 sequences, roughly 20% of them present only once. Input material: PBMCs or a T cell subset sorted from them (not recorded which). The receptor set was obtained from an adult woman who had mild COVID-19 (a few samples of this study predate the infection). Cell type and time point are not known.

This clonotype was detected only once. The chain carries TRBV20-1 and TRBJ2-7; no clear D gene. The CDR3 covers 11 residues. The V and J ends lost 5 bases and 3 bases respectively, with 8 bases between them. CDR1 is DFQATT and CDR2 is SNEGSKA in the germline V gene (reference sequence). In nucleotides, the CDR3 is TGCAGTGCTGGCGAACGCTACGAGCAGTACTTC. Residues: CSAGERYEQYF.

This clonotype has just a few counts. The rearrangement uses TRBV5-5 and TRBJ2-7, with a weak D call TRBD1 (6 bases). The CDR3 totals 15 residues. The ends were cut back, 4 bases at V and 2 bases at J, with 16 bases in the middle. Germline CDR1 is SGHKS and CDR2 is YYEKEE (reference sequence). CDR3 amino acids: CASSPQGSSPYEQYF. In DNA, the CDR3 is TGTGCCAGCAGCCCGCAGGGGTCATCCCCCTACGAGCAGTACTTC.

This clonotype appeared a few times. The chain couples TRBV5-6 to TRBJ1-1, with a tentative D call TRBD1 (5 bases). Between the trimmed V and J ends, which lost 2 bases and 4 bases, there was a span of 12 bases. Germline loops: CDR1 SGHDT, CDR2 YYEEEE. This CDR3 has 14 amino acids. The CDR3 coding sequence is TGTGCCAGCAGCTTTGGGGCGCTGGGCACTGAAGCTTTCTTT. Translating it yields CASSFGALGTEAFF.

In its sample, this clonotype was seen a few times. The chain carries TRBV7-9 and TRBJ2-4; D uncertain. CDR3 length equals 16 residues. The germline V gene has CDR1 SEHNR and CDR2 FQNEAQ (reference sequence). Trimming cost V 1 base and J 0 bases, with 10 bases left between them. DNA of the CDR3: TGTGCCAGCAGCTTAGAAGGAACCGTAGCCAAAAACATTCAGTACTTC. It is translated as CASSLEGTVAKNIQYF.

This chain joins TRBV10-3 and TRBJ2-3; TRBD2 matches at 12 bases. The J segment lost 6 bases and the V segment lost 4 bases, leaving 8 bases of the junction unmatched. Germline values: CDR1 ENHRY, CDR2 SYGVKD. The CDR3 is 16 residues long. This chain's CDR3 is CAISAPTSGGRDTQYF. In nucleotides, the CDR3 is TGTGCCATCAGTGCACCGACTAGCGGGGGACGGGATACGCAGTATTTT.

The chain carries TRBV7-2 and TRBJ2-5, with 10 bases lining up with TRBD2. Germline V CDR1 and CDR2: SGHTA, FQGNSA. J was trimmed by 3 bases and V by 3 bases; bases with no gene match: 4. CDR3 length: 15 amino acids. The CDR3 region has the DNA TGTGCCAGCAGCTTTCCCCTAGCGGGAGAAGAGACCCAGTACTTC. Its protein product is CASSFPLAGEETQYF.

This clonotype showed up many times. The genes are TRBV7-8 and TRBJ2-1; D is undetermined. CDR1 is SGHVS, CDR2 FQNEAQ, per germline. The CDR3 sequence is 12 residues long. Trimming left V 4 bases short and J 6 bases short, with 7 bases between. The CDR3 sequence is CASSSHTNEQFF. The CDR3 nucleotides read TGTGCCAGCAGCTCCCACACCAATGAGCAGTTCTTC.

The chain combines TRBV4-2 with TRBJ2-1, with 7 bases fitting TRBD2. V trimming: 1 base; J trimming: 7 bases; junction bases outside the gene matches: 16. CDR3 length: 18 amino acids. Germline assignment: CDR1 LGHNA and CDR2 YNFKEQ. The CDR3 region has the DNA TGTGCCAGCAGCCAAGTAGGGACGGCGGGAGTTGACTCGAATGAGCAGTTCTTC. This encodes CASSQVGTAGVDSNEQFF.

The J gene is TRBJ1-5, the V gene TRBV2; D gene ambiguous. CDR1 and CDR2 (germline): SNHLY, FYNNEI. Trimming took off 6 bases at V and 7 bases at J, with 13 bases between the two ends. CDR3 size: 13 residues. Here the CDR3 reads CASSLVWGQPQHF. CDR3 DNA: TGTGCCAGCAGCCTCGTTTGGGGACAGCCCCAGCATTTT.

V gene TRBV18 combines with J gene TRBJ2-5; the D is unclear. Germline CDR1 KGHSH, CDR2 LQKENI. The CDR3 runs to 11 residues. V was pared by 6 bases and J by 5 bases, with 7 bases between. CDR3 in amino acids: CASSGMETQYF. The CDR3 nucleotides are TGTGCCAGCTCGGGGATGGAGACCCAGTACTTC. Using reference TRBV18 and TRBJ2-5 for the parts outside the CDR3, the full variable domain is NAGVMQNPRHLVRRRGQEARLRCSPMKGHSHVYWYRQLPEEGLKFMVYLQKENIIDESGMPKERFSAEFPKEGPSILRIQQVVRGDSAAYFCASSGMETQYFGPGTRLLVL.

This clonotype was observed many times. This rearrangement joins TRBV6-6 to TRBJ2-7, with a possible D match to TRBD2 (5 bases). The CDR3 is made up of 15 amino acids. The germline gives CDR1 MNHNY, CDR2 SVGAGI (reference sequence). V dropped 0 bases and J dropped 2 bases, with 11 bases sitting between them. The CDR3, as DNA: TGTGCCAGCAGTTACTCGACCGGGGATCCCTACGAGCAGTACTTC. It is translated as CASSYSTGDPYEQYF.

The chain couples TRBV9 to TRBJ1-1; TRBD1 might be the D (6 bases). The CDR3 runs to 14 residues. Germline V gene lookup returns CDR1 SGDLS and CDR2 YYNGEE. Trimming took 7 bases from V and 1 from J, leaving 14 bases between them. The CDR3 here is CASGGGGRNTEAFF. The CDR3 DNA is TGTGCCAGCGGGGGAGGGGGGAGGAACACTGAAGCTTTCTTT. The full variable domain, its missing parts supplied by reference TRBV9 and TRBJ1-1, is DSGVTQTPKHLITATGQRVTLRCSPRSGDLSVYWYQQSLDQGLQFLIQYYNGEERAKGNILERFSAQQFPDLHSELNLSSLELGDSALYFCASGGGGRNTEAFFGQGTRLTVV.

The rearrangement joins TRBV20-1 to TRBJ2-1; 10 nucleotides line up with TRBD2. The germline V gene encodes CDR1 DFQATT and CDR2 SNEGSKA (reference sequence). CDR3 length: 15 residues. Trimming at V came to 2 bases and at J to 7 bases, leaving 8 bases not matched to a gene. Here the CDR3 DNA reads TGCAGTGCTAGATTAAGCGGGAGGGCTCGGAATGAGCAGTTCTTC. Translated: CSARLSGRARNEQFF.

The V call is TRBV10-3, the J call TRBJ2-3, with 11 nucleotides matching TRBD2. Germline-derived CDR1 and CDR2 are ENHRY and SYGVKD. V trimming: 2 bases; J trimming: 0 bases; junction bases outside the gene matches: 4. The CDR3 sequence is 17 residues long. For the CDR3, the DNA is TGTGCCATCAGTGAGGGTGGGACTAGCGGTAGCACAGATACGCAGTATTTT. It yields the protein CAISEGGTSGSTDTQYF.

The rearrangement joins TRBV5-1 to TRBJ2-3; D may correspond to TRBD1 or TRBD2 (5 bases each). Germline assignment: CDR1 SGHRS and CDR2 YFSETQ. The CDR3 covers 17 residues. Trimming removed 3 bases from V and 0 bases from J, with 17 bases in between. This CDR3 reads CASSWARGPSSTDTQYF. The CDR3 region has the DNA TGCGCCAGCAGCTGGGCCCGGGGACCTTCTAGCACAGATACGCAGTATTTT.

This clonotype was recorded once. The V call is TRBV5-5, the J call TRBJ2-3; unclear D gene. Germline V CDR1 and CDR2: SGHKS, YYEKEE (reference sequence). The CDR3 spans 18 residues. V was shortened by 3 bases and J by 0 bases, with 20 bases between the two germline ends. The CDR3 region is CASSSNLGRTTSTDTQYF. The CDR3 region has the DNA TGTGCCAGCAGCTCGAATCTAGGTCGAACTACTAGCACAGATACGCAGTATTTT. The full variable domain, with the rest looked up from reference TRBV5-5 and TRBJ2-3, is DAGVTQSPTHLIKTRGQQVTLRCSPISGHKSVSWYQQVLGQGPQFIFQYYEKEERGRGNFPDRFSARQFPNYSSELNVNALLLGDSALYLCASSSNLGRTTSTDTQYFGPGTRLTVL.

This clonotype has a handful of counts. CDR3 protein: CASSPRVRGTHEQYF. The CDR3 DNA reads as TGTGCCAGCAGCCCGAGAGTTCGCGGGACCCACGAGCAGTACTTC. The chain uses TRBV11-3 and TRBJ2-7; D perhaps matches TRBD2 (6 bases). The CDR3 extends over 15 amino acids. Germline CDR1 is SGHNT and CDR2 is YENEEA. V was trimmed by 5 bases and J by 5 bases, leaving 19 bases between them.

This clonotype was observed a handful of times. Written as DNA, the CDR3 is TGCGCCAGCAGCCCAGGATCCTTAAGCTACAATGAGCAGTTCTTC. This codes for CASSPGSLSYNEQFF. The chain employs TRBV5-1 and TRBJ2-1; no firm D call. The CDR3 extends over 15 amino acids. Germline CDR1 reads SGHRS; CDR2 reads YFSETQ. V dropped 4 bases and J dropped 3 bases, with 14 bases sitting between them.

The chain couples TRBV11-1 to TRBJ1-1; unclear D gene. The germline V gene has CDR1 SGHAT and CDR2 FQDESV (reference sequence). V lost 3 bases, J lost 0 bases, and 14 bases lay in between. This CDR3 has 16 residues. This chain's CDR3 is CASSFFTNPMNTEAFF. The CDR3 bases are TGTGCCAGCAGCTTTTTTACAAATCCCATGAACACTGAAGCTTTCTTT.

This chain links TRBV6-5 with TRBJ2-5, with D maybe TRBD2 (5 bases). V gave up 4 bases and J gave up 3 bases, with 12 bases separating them. From germline, CDR1 is MNHEY and CDR2 SVGAGI. There are 14 residues in the CDR3. In DNA form, the CDR3 reads TGTGCCAGCAGTTTAGGACTGTCCGAAGAGACCCAGTACTTC. Its protein is CASSLGLSEETQYF.